Presented here are 16 T cell receptor beta chains from one specimen sequenced in a study of beta chain features in type 1 diabetes. Study-level results: Within each of all four CD4+ subsets, Type 1 diabetes patients had TCRB CDR3s that were moderately but significantly shorter.

These receptors' antigens are unknown. Expressed TCRB transcripts were sequenced because the entire RNA isolate underwent reverse transcription. The repertoire was sequenced with immunoSEQ multiplex PCR; TCRdb's copy has only in-frame clones and lacks some. The table has over 150,000 clones, over 9% seen once; the top ten hold under 0.55%. The material sequenced was central memory CD4+ T cells from blood. The receptors were gathered from a man aged 30 to 39 with type 1 diabetes.

Regarding this clone: Relative to the germline gene, one junction end is altered; a read error may explain this. V usage is TRBV5-1 and J usage is TRBJ2-5; 7 nucleotides agree with TRBD1. Germline V gene lookup returns CDR1 SGHRS and CDR2 YFSETQ. CDR3 length equals 13 residues. The CDR3, as DNA: TGCGCCAGCAGATTGGGACAGCAAGAGACCCAGTACTTC. This encodes CASRLGQQETQYF.

This clone was seen more than once but under ten times. This CDR3 is also generated by other DNA sequences in the sample. The genes are TRBV6-6 and TRBJ2-1; TRBD1 matches 7 bases. The V gene's germline CDR1 is MNHNY and CDR2 SVGAGI (reference sequence). The CDR3 loop spans 14 amino acids. V gave up 5 bases and J gave up 3 bases; unmatched junction bases: 4. The CDR3 region has the DNA TGTGCCAGCAGTCCCGGGACAGTCTACAATGAGCAGTTCTTC. The encoded protein is CASSPGTVYNEQFF.

There are a few counts of this clone. This chain connects TRBV28 to TRBJ1-5; D not resolved. Trimming removed 4 bases at V and 2 bases at J, with 15 bases between. In germline, CDR1 is MDHEN, CDR2 SYDVKM. The CDR3 covers 16 residues. The CDR3 sequence: CASSSPTGMGNQPQHF. The CDR3 DNA reads as TGTGCCAGCAGTTCGCCGACTGGTATGGGCAATCAGCCCCAGCATTTT. Full variable domain (outside the CDR3, taken from reference TRBV28 and TRBJ1-5): DVKVTQSSRYLVKRTGEKVFLECVQDMDHENMFWYRQDPGLGLRLIYFSYDVKMKEKGDIPEGYSVSREKKERFSLILESASTNQTSMYLCASSSPTGMGNQPQHFGDGTRLSIL.

The chain joins TRBV14 to TRBJ1-6; TRBD1 is a possible D gene (6 bases). From germline, CDR1 is SGHDN and CDR2 FVKESK. Trimming removed 5 bases from V and 8 bases from J, with 10 bases in between. The CDR3 is 13 residues long. This CDR3 is CASSFTGHSPLHF. Written as DNA, the CDR3 is TGTGCCAGCAGCTTTACAGGGCATTCACCCCTCCACTTT.

This clone was detected only a few times. The CDR3 spells CASSPRDWVDEQYF. Here the CDR3 DNA reads TGTGCCAGCAGCCCCCGGGACTGGGTGGACGAGCAGTACTTC. The V call is TRBV7-8, the J call TRBJ2-7, with TRBD2 as a possible D gene (6 bases). The CDR3 has 14 amino acids. Germline V gene sequence: CDR1 SGHVS, CDR2 FQNEAQ. V lost 5 bases, J lost 5 bases, and 16 bases lay in between.

This sequence joins TRBV18 and TRBJ1-1; a possible D gene is TRBD1 (6 bases). The germline V gene encodes CDR1 KGHSH and CDR2 LQKENI. Trimming removed 1 base from V and 1 base from J, with 16 bases in between. This CDR3 is 17 amino acids long. The CDR3 loop is CASSPRRDSTGNTEAFF. The CDR3 DNA follows: TGTGCCAGCTCACCACGCCGAGATTCGACAGGGAACACTGAAGCTTTCTTT.

This chain links TRBV7-2 with TRBJ2-2, with D perhaps matching TRBD2 (5 bases). Looked up from germline, CDR1 is SGHTA and CDR2 is FQGNSA. The V gene lost 5 bases and the J gene lost 4 bases, with 17 bases spanning the gap. This CDR3 contains 16 residues. This CDR3 is CASSPRVSVGTGELFF. The DNA for the CDR3 is TGTGCCAGCAGCCCGCGGGTTAGCGTAGGCACCGGGGAGCTGTTTTTT.

The chain recombines TRBV18 with TRBJ1-1, with D tentatively TRBD1 (6 bases). This CDR3 region has 16 residues. V was clipped by 0 bases and J by 3 bases, with 14 bases between them. Germline V gives CDR1 KGHSH, CDR2 LQKENI. CDR3: CASSPPQGRKDTEAFF. The CDR3 DNA reads TGTGCCAGCTCACCACCGCAGGGGCGCAAGGACACTGAAGCTTTCTTT. The entire variable domain, with the rest obtained from reference TRBV18 and TRBJ1-1, is as follows: NAGVMQNPRHLVRRRGQEARLRCSPMKGHSHVYWYRQLPEEGLKFMVYLQKENIIDESGMPKERFSAEFPKEGPSILRIQQVVRGDSAAYFCASSPPQGRKDTEAFFGQGTRLTVV.

The rearrangement links TRBV29-1 to TRBJ2-1, with TRBD2 identical over 11 bases. The germline CDR1 and CDR2 sequences are SQVTM and ANQGSEA. The CDR3 spans 17 residues. J gave up 6 bases and V 3 bases, and 13 bases lay outside the gene matches. The CDR3 DNA reads as TGCAGCGTTGAGCCTAGACAGGGGCTAGCGGGAGGCAATGAGCAGTTCTTC. Translating it yields CSVEPRQGLAGGNEQFF.

The gene calls are TRBV19 and TRBJ2-7; D perhaps matches TRBD2 (6 bases). The CDR3 is 18 residues long. Germline V gene data show CDR1 as LNHDA and CDR2 as SQIVND (reference sequence). Trimming took 1 base from V and 0 from J, leaving 19 bases between them. The CDR3 nucleotides read TGTGCCAGTAGTATAGGTGTCCCGTGGAGGACTAACTCCTACGAGCAGTACTTC. Translating it yields CASSIGVPWRTNSYEQYF.

J is TRBJ2-7 and V is TRBV7-9; 10 bases match TRBD2. This CDR3 comprises 15 residues. Germline CDR1 reads SEHNR; CDR2 reads FQNEAQ (reference sequence). V was pared by 3 bases and J by 5 bases, with 7 bases of the junction left unmatched. The CDR3 DNA reads TGTGCCAGCAGCTTCTCTAGCGGGAGTTACCACGAGCAGTACTTC. This sequence encodes CASSFSSGSYHEQYF.

The V and J genes are TRBV19 and TRBJ1-5; D is unresolved. V gave up 1 base and J gave up 4 bases, with 5 bases separating them. The CDR3 is made up of 13 amino acids. Per germline, CDR1 LNHDA and CDR2 SQIVND (reference sequence). CDR3: CASSIAVNQPQHF. CDR3 coding DNA: TGTGCCAGTAGTATAGCAGTTAATCAGCCCCAGCATTTT.

This clone was observed a handful of times. The CDR3 coding sequence is TGTGCCAGCAGCTTAGTGGCAGGGTACCACGAGCAGTACTTC. The encoded protein is CASSLVAGYHEQYF. The rearrangement joins TRBV11-2 to TRBJ2-7; D possibly corresponds to TRBD1 (5 bases). Germline CDR1 SGHAT, CDR2 FQNNGV. V shed 1 base and J shed 5 bases, with 12 bases lying between them. This CDR3 is built from 14 residues.

The chain uses TRBV28 and TRBJ2-1; TRBD2 matches at 11 bases. There are 13 residues in the CDR3. Germline V gene sequence: CDR1 MDHEN, CDR2 SYDVKM. Trimming cost V 3 bases and J 15 bases; bases outside gene matches: 7. Here the CDR3 reads CASSLASGRRLFF. The DNA of the CDR3 is TGTGCCAGCAGTTTGGCTAGCGGGAGGAGGTTGTTCTTC.

The chain carries TRBV2 and TRBJ1-2, with TRBD1 matching over 9 bases. The CDR3 has 14 residues. In germline, CDR1 is SNHLY, CDR2 FYNNEI. Losses at the gene ends were 4 bases for V and 3 bases for J; bases not matched to a gene: 3. The CDR3 loop reads CASSGDRDDYGYTF. In DNA, the CDR3 is TGTGCCAGCAGTGGGGACAGGGACGACTATGGCTACACCTTC. Drawing the rest from reference TRBV2 and TRBJ1-2, the complete variable domain is EPEVTQTPSHQVTQMGQEVILRCVPISNHLYFYWYRQILGQKVEFLVSFYNNEISEKSEIFDDQFSVERPDGSNFTLKIRSTKLEDSAMYFCASSGDRDDYGYTFGSGTRLTVV.

This clone occurred a few times. J is TRBJ2-3 and V is TRBV4-2; 7 positions match TRBD2. Per the germline V gene, CDR1 is LGHNA and CDR2 is YNFKEQ. Unmatched junction bases numbered 8, after V lost 4 bases and J lost 4 bases. This CDR3 comprises 15 residues. CDR3 sequence reads: CASSRKWREPDTQYF. Written as DNA, the CDR3 is TGTGCCAGCAGCCGCAAATGGCGGGAGCCAGATACGCAGTATTTT.